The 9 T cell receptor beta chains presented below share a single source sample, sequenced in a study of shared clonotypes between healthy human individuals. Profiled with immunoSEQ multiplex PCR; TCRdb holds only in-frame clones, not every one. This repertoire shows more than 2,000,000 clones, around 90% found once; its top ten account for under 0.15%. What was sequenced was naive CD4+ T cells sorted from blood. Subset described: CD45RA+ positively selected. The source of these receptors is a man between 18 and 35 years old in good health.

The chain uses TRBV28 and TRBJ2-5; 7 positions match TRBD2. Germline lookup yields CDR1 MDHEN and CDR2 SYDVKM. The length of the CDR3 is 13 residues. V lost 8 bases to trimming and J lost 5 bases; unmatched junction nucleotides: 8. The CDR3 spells CASASGGRETQYF. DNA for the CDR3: TGTGCCAGCGCCTCGGGGGGACGGGAGACCCAGTACTTC.

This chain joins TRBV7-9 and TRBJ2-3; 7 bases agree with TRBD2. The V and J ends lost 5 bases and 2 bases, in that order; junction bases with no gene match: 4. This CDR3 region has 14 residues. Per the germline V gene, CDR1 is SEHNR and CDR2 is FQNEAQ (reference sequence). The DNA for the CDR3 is TGTGCCAGCAGCCGCGCGGGAGCCACAGATACGCAGTATTTT. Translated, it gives CASSRAGATDTQYF.

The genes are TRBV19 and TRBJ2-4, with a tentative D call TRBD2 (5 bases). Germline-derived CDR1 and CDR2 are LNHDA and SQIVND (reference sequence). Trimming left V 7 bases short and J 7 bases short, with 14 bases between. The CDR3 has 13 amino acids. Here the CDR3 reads CASTGKGSNIQYF. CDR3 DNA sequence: TGTGCCAGTACCGGGAAGGGAAGCAACATTCAGTACTTC.

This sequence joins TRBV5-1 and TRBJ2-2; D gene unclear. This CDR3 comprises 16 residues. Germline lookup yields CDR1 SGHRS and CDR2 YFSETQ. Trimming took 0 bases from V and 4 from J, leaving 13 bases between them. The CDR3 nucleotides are TGCGCCAGCAGCTTGGCAGTGACCCCGCCCACCGGGGAGCTGTTTTTT. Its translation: CASSLAVTPPTGELFF.

CDR3 nucleotide sequence: TGTGCCAGCAGCCGGGACAGCCTGTTTTTT. This sequence encodes CASSRDSLFF. V gene TRBV7-6 combines with J gene TRBJ2-2; 7 bases match TRBD1. The length of the CDR3 is 10 residues. Germline loops: CDR1 SGHVS, CDR2 FNYEAQ. J gave up 14 bases and V 5 bases, and 2 bases lay outside the gene matches.

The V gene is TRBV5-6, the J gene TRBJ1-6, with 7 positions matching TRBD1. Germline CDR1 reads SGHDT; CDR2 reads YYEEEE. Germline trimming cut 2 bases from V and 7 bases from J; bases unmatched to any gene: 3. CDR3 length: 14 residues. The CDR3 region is CASSFRGDNSPLHF. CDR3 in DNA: TGTGCCAGCAGCTTCAGGGGGGACAATTCACCCCTCCACTTT.

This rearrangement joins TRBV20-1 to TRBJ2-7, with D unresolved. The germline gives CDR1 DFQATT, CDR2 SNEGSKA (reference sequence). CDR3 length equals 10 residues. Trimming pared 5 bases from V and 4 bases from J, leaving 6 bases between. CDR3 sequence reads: CSAYQYEQYF. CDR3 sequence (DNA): TGCAGTGCTTATCAGTACGAGCAGTACTTC.

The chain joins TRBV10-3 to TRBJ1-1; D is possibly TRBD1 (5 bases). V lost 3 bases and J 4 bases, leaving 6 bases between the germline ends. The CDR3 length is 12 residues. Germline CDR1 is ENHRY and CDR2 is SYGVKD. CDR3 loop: CAISDRATEAFF. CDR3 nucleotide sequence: TGTGCCATCAGTGACAGGGCCACTGAAGCTTTCTTT.

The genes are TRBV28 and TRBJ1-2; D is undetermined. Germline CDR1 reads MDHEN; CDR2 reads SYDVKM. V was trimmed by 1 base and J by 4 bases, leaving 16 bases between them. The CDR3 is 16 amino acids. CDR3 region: CASSLLVPTASYGYTF. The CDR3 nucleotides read TGTGCCAGCAGTTTATTGGTCCCAACGGCTTCCTATGGCTACACCTTC.